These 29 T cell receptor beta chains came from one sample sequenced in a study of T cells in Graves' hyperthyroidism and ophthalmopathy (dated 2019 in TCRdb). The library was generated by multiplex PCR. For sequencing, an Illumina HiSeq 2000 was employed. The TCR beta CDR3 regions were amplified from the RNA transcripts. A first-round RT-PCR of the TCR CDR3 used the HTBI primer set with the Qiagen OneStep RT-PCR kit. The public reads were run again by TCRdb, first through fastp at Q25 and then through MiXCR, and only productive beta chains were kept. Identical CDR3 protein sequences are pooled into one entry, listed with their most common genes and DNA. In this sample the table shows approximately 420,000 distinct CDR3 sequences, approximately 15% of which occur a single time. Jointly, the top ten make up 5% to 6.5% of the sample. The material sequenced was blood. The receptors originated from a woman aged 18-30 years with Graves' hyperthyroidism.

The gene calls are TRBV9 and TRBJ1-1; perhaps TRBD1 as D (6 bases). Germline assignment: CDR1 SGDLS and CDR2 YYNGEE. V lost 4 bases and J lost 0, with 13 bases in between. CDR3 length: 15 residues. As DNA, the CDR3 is TGTGCCAGCAGCCCACGACAGGACATGAACACTGAAGCTTTCTTT. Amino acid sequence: CASSPRQDMNTEAFF.

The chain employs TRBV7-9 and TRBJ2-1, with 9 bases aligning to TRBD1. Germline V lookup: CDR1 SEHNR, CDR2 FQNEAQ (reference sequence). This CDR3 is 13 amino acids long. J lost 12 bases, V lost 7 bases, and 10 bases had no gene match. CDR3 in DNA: TGTGCCAGCACTCCGCTACCGGGACAGGGGCAGTTCTTC. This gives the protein CASTPLPGQGQFF.

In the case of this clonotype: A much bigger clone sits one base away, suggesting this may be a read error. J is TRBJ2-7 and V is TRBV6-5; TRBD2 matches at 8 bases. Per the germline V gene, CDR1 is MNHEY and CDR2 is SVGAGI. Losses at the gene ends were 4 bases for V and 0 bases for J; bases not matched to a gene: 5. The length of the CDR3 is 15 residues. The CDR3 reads CASSSIAGGSYEQYF. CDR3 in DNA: TGTGCCAGCAGTTCGATTGCGGGAGGCTCCTACGAGCAGTACTTC.

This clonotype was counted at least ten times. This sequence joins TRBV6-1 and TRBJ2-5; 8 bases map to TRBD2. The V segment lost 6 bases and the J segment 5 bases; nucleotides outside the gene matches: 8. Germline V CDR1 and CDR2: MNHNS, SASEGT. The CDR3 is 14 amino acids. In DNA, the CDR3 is TGTGCCAGCAGACCCCTAGCGGGCGAGGAGACCCAGTACTTC. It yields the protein CASRPLAGEETQYF.

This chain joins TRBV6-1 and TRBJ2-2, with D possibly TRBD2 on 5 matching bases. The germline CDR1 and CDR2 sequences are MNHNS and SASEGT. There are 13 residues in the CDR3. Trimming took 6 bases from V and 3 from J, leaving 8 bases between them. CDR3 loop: CASRVAYTGELFF. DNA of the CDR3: TGTGCCAGCAGGGTAGCGTACACCGGGGAGCTGTTTTTT.

The CDR3 sequence: CASNPVGASKQFF. DNA for the CDR3: TGTGCCAGCAACCCAGTGGGAGCAAGTAAGCAGTTCTTC. The V gene is TRBV9, the J gene TRBJ2-1; D possibly corresponds to TRBD2 (5 bases). CDR3 size: 13 residues. Germline CDR1 reads SGDLS; CDR2 reads YYNGEE. V lost 6 bases to trimming and J lost 11 bases, with 18 bases between them.

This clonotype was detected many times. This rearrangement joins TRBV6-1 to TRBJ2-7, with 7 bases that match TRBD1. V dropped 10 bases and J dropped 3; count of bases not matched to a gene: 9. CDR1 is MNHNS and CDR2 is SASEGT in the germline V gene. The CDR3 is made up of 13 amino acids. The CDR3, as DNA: TGTGCCACCCAGTTCGGACAGGACTACGAGCAGTACTTC. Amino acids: CATQFGQDYEQYF.

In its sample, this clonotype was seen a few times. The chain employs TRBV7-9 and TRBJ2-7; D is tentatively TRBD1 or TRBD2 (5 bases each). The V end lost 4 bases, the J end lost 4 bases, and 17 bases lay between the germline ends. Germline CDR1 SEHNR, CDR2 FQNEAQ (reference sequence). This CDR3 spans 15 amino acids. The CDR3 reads CASSSRDANLYEQYF. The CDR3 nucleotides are TGTGCCAGCAGCTCCCGGGACGCTAATTTATACGAGCAGTACTTC. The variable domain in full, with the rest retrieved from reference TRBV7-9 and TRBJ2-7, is DTGVSQNPRHKITKRGQNVTFRCDPISEHNRLYWYRQTLGQGPEFLTYFQNEAQLEKSRLLSDRFSAERPKGSFSTLEIQRTEQGDSAMYLCASSSRDANLYEQYFGPGTRLTVT.

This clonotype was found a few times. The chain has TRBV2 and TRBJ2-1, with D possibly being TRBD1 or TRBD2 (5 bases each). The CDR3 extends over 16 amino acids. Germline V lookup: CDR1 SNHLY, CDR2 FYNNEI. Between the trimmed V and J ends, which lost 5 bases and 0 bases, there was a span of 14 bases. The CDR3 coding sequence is TGTGCCAGCAGTTTATGGGACCCAACCTCCTACAATGAGCAGTTCTTC. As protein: CASSLWDPTSYNEQFF.

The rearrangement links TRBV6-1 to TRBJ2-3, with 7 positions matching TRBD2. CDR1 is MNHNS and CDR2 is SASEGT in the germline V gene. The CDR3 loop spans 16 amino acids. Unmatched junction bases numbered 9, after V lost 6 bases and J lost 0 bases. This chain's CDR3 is CASRSGTASSTDTQYF. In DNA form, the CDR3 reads TGTGCCAGCAGGAGCGGGACGGCCTCTAGCACAGATACGCAGTATTTT.

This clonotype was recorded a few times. The CDR3 bases are TGTGCCAGCAGCTTCGTGGAGTCGGAGACCCAGTACTTC. Amino acids: CASSFVESETQYF. The chain carries TRBV6-2 or TRBV6-3 and TRBJ2-5; D gene ambiguous. The CDR3 loop spans 13 amino acids. Trimming pared 6 bases from V and 5 bases from J, leaving 13 bases between. Germline CDR1 and CDR2: MNHEY and SVGEGT.

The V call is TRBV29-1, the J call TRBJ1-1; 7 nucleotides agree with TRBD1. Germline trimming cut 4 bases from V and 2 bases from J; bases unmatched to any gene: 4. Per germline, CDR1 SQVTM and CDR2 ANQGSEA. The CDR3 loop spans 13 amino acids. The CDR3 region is CSVAQGGNTEAFF. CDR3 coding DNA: TGCAGCGTTGCCCAGGGGGGAAACACTGAAGCTTTCTTT.

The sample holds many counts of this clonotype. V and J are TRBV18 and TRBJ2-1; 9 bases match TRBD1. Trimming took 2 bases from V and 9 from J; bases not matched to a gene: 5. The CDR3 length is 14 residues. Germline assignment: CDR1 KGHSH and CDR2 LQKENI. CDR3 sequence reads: CASSPLGQGVEQFF. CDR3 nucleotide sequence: TGTGCCAGCTCACCATTGGGACAGGGCGTTGAGCAGTTCTTC.

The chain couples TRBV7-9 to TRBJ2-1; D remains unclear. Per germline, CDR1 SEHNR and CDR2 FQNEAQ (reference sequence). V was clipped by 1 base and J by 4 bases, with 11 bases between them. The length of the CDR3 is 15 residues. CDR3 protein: CASSLELMGYNEQFF. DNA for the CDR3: TGTGCCAGCAGCTTAGAGCTAATGGGTTACAATGAGCAGTTCTTC.

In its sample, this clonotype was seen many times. CDR3 nucleotide sequence: TGTGCCAGCAGCCAAGGGCGTTTAGCCTACGAGCAGTACTTC. Translating gives CASSQGRLAYEQYF. The rearrangement uses TRBV3-1 and TRBJ2-7; no definite D call. The ends were cut back, 1 base at V and 2 bases at J, with 9 bases in the middle. The CDR3 loop spans 14 amino acids. Germline CDR1 LGHDT, CDR2 YNNKEL (reference sequence).

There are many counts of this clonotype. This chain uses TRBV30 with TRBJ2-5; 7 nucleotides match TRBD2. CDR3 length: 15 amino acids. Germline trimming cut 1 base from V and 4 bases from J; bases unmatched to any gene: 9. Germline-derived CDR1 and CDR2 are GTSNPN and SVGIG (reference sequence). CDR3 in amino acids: CAWSGGLGRGETQYF. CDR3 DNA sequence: TGTGCCTGGAGTGGAGGTTTGGGGAGGGGAGAGACCCAGTACTTC.

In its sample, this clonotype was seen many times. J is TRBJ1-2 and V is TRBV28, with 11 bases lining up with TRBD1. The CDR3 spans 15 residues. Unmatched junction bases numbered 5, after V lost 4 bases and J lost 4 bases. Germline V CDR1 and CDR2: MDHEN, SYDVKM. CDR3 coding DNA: TGTGCCAGCAGTTCCCGGACAGGGGGCGGCTATGGCTACACCTTC. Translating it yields CASSSRTGGGYGYTF.

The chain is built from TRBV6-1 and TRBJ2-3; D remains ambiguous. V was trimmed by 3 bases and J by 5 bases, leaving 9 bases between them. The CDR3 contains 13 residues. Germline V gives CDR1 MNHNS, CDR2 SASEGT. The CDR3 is CASSDRSGDTQYF. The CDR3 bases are TGTGCCAGCAGTGACCGATCGGGAGATACGCAGTATTTT.

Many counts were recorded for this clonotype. The CDR3 DNA reads TGTGCCAGCAGCGGACATAGCGGAAACCCAACCAATGAGCAGTTCTTC. Protein sequence: CASSGHSGNPTNEQFF. The chain couples TRBV7-6 to TRBJ2-1; D possibly corresponds to TRBD2 (6 bases). CDR1 and CDR2 (germline): SGHVS, FNYEAQ. Trimming pared 5 bases from V and 6 bases from J, leaving 20 bases between. This CDR3 has 16 amino acids.

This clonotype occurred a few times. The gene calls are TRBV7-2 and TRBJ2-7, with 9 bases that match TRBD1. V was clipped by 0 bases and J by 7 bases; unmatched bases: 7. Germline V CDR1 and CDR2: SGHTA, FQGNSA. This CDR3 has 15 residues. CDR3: CASSLAGQGPGEQYF. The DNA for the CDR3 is TGTGCCAGCAGCTTAGCGGGACAGGGCCCGGGGGAGCAGTACTTC. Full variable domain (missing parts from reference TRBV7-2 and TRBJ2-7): GAGVSQSPSNKVTEKGKDVELRCDPISGHTALYWYRQSLGQGLEFLIYFQGNSAPDKSGLPSDRFSAERTGGSVSTLTIQRTQQEDSAVYLCASSLAGQGPGEQYFGPGTRLTVT.

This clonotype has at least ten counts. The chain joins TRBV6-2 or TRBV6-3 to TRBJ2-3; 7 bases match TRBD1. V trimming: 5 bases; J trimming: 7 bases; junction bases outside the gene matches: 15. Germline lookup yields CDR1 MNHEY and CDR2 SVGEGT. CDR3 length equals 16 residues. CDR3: CASSGPRGQAWHTQYF. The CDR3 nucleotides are TGTGCCAGCAGTGGGCCGAGAGGACAGGCTTGGCATACGCAGTATTTT.

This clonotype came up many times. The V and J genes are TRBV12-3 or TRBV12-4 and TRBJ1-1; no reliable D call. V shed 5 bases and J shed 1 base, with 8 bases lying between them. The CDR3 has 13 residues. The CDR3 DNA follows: TGTGCCAGCAGTGCCCTTCCGAACACTGAAGCTTTCTTT. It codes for CASSALPNTEAFF.

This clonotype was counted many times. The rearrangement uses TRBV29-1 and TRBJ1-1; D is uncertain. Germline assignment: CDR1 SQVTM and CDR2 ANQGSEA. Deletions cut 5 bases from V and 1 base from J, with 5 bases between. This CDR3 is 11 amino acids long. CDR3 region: CSVRENTEAFF. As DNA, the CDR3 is TGCAGCGTTCGGGAGAACACTGAAGCTTTCTTT.

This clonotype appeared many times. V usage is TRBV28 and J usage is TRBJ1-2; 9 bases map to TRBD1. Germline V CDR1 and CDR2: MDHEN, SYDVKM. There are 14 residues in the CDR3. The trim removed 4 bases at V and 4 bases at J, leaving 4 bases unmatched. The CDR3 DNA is TGTGCCAGCAGTTCCGGGACAGGGAGCTATGGCTACACCTTC. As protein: CASSSGTGSYGYTF.

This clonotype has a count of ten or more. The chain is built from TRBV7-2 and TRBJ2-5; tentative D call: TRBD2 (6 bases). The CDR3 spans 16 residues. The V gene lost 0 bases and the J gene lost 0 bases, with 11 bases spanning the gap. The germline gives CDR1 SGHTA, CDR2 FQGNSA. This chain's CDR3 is CASSLAAGRHQETQYF. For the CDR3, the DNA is TGTGCCAGCAGCTTAGCTGCGGGACGCCACCAAGAGACCCAGTACTTC. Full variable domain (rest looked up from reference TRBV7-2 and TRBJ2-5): GAGVSQSPSNKVTEKGKDVELRCDPISGHTALYWYRQSLGQGLEFLIYFQGNSAPDKSGLPSDRFSAERTGGSVSTLTIQRTQQEDSAVYLCASSLAAGRHQETQYFGPGTRLLVL.

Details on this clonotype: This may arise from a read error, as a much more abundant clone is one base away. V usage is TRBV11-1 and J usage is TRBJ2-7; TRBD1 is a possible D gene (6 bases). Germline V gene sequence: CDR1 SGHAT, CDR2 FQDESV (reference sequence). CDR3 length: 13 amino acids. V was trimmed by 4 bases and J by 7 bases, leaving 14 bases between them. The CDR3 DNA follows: TGTGCCAGCAGCTCACAGGGCACGGGTGAGCAGTACTTC. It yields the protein CASSSQGTGEQYF.

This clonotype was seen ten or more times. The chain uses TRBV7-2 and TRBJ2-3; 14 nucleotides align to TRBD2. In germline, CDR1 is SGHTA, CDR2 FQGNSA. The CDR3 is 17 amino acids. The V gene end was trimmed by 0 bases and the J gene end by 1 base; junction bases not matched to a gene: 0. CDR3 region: CASSLAGLAGGTDTQYF. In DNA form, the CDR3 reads TGTGCCAGCAGCTTAGCGGGACTAGCGGGAGGCACAGATACGCAGTATTTT.

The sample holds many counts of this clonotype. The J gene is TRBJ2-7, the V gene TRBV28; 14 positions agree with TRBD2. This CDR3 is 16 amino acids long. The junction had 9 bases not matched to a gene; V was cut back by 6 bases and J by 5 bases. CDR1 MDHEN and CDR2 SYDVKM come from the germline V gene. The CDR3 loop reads CASSSRLAGGWHEQYF. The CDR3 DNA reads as TGTGCCAGCAGCTCGAGACTAGCGGGAGGGTGGCACGAGCAGTACTTC.

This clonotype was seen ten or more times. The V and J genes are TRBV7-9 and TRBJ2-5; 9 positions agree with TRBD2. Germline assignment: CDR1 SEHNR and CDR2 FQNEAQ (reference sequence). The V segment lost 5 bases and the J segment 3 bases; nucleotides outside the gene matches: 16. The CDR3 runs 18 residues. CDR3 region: CASSKRDGVLAGEETQYF. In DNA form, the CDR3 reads TGTGCCAGCAGCAAACGGGACGGCGTACTAGCGGGCGAAGAGACCCAGTACTTC.